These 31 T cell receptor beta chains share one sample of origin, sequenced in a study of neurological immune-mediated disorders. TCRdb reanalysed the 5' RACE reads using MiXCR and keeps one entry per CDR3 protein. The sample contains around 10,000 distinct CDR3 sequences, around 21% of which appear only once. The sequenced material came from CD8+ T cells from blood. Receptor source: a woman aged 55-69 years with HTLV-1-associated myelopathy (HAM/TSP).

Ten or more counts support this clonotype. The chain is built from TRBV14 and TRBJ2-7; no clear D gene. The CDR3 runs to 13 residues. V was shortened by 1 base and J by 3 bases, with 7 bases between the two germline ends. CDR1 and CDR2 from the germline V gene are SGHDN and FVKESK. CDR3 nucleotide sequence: TGTGCCAGCAGCCAAGTCCGGCTCTACGAGCAGTACTTC. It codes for CASSQVRLYEQYF.

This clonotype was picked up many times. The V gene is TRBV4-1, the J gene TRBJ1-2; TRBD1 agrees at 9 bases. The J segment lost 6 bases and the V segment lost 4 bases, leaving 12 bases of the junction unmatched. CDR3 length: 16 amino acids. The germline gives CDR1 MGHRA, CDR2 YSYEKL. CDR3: CASSPHFSGQGDGYTF. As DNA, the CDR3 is TGCGCCAGCAGCCCCCACTTTTCGGGACAGGGAGATGGCTACACCTTC.

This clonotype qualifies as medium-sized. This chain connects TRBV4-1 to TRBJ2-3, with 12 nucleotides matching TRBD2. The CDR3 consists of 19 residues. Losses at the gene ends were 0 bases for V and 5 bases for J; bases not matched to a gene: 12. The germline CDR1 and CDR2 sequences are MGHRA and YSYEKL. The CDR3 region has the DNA TGCGCCAGCAGCCAAGATTGGACTAGCGGGGTGGAGACGGTAGATACGCAGTATTTT. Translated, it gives CASSQDWTSGVETVDTQYF.

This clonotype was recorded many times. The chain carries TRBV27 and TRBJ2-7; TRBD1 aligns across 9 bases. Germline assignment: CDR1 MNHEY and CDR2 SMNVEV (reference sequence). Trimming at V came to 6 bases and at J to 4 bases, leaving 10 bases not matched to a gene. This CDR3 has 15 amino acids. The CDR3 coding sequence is TGTGCCAGCAGACTCCTACCAGGACAGGGGTACGAGCAGTACTTC. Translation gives CASRLLPGQGYEQYF.

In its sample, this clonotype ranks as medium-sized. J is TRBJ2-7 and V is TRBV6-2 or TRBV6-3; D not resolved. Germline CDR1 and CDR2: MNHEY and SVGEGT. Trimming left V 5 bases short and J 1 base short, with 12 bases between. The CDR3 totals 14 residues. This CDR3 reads CASSRPGGSYEQYF. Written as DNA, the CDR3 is TGTGCCAGCAGTCGACCTGGCGGATCCTACGAGCAGTACTTC.

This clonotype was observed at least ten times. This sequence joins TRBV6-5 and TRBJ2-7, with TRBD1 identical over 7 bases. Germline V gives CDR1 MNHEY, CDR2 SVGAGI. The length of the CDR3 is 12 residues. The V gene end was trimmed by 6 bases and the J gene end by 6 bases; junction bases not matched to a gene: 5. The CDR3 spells CASSPDRLEQYF. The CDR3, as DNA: TGTGCCAGCAGCCCGGACAGGCTCGAGCAGTACTTC.

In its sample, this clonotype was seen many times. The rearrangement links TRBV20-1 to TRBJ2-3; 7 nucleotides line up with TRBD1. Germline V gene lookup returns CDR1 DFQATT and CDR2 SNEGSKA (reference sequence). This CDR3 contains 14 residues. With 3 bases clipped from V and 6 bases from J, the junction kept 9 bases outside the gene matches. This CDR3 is CSASTRGFPDTQYF. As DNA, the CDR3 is TGCAGTGCTAGTACCAGGGGGTTTCCCGATACGCAGTATTTT.

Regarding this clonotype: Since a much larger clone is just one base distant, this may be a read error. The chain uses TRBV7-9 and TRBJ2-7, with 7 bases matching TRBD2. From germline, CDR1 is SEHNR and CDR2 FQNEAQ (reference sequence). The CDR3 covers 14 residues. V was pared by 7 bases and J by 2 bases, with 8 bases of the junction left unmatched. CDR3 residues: CASTGGGEPYEQYF. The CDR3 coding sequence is TGTGCCAGCACTGGGGGGGGGGAACCCTACGAGCAGTACTTC. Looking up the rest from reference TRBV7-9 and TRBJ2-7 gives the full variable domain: DTGVSQNPRHKITKRGQNVTFRCDPISEHNRLYWYRQTLGQGPEFLTYFQNEAQLEKSRLLSDRFSAERPKGSFSTLEIQRTEQGDSAMYLCASTGGGEPYEQYFGPGTRLTVT.

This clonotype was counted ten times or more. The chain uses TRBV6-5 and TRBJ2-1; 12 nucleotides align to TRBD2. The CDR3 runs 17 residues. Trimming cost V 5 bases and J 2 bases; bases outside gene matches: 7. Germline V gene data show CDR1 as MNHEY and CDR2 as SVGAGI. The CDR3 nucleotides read TGTGCCAGCAGTCCAGGACTAGCGGGGCCTCCCTACAATGAGCAGTTCTTC. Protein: CASSPGLAGPPYNEQFF.

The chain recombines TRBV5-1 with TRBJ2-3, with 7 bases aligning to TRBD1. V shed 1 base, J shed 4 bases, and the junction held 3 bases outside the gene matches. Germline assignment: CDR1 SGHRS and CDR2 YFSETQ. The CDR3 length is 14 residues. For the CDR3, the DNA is TGCGCCAGCAGCTTGAAGGGGGCGGCAGATACGCAGTATTTT. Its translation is CASSLKGAADTQYF.

The chain's CDR3 is CASSSGRRYGYTF. CDR3 nucleotide sequence: TGCGCCAGCAGCTCCGGACGGCGATATGGCTACACCTTC. The rearrangement links TRBV5-1 to TRBJ1-2; no definite D call. The CDR3 runs to 13 residues. Trimming took 3 bases from V and 5 from J, leaving 11 bases between them. In germline, CDR1 is SGHRS, CDR2 YFSETQ.

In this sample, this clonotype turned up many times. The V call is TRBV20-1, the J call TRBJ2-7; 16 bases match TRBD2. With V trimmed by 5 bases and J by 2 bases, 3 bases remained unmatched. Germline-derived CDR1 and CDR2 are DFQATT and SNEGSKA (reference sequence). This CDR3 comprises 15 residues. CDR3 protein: CSALGTSGGAYEQYF. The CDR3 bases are TGCAGTGCTCTCGGGACTAGCGGGGGGGCCTACGAGCAGTACTTC.

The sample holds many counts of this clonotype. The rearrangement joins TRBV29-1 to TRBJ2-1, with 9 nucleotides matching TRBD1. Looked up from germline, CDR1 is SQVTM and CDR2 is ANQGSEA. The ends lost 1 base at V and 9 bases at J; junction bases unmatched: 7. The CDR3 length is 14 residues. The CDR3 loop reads CSVEGGQDRGEQFF. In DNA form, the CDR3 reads TGCAGCGTTGAAGGGGGACAGGACAGGGGTGAGCAGTTCTTC.

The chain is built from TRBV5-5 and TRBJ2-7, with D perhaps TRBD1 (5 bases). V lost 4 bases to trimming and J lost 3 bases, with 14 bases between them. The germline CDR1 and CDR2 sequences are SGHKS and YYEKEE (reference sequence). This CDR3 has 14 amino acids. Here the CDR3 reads CASSPGNRGYEQYF. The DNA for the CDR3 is TGTGCCAGCAGCCCAGGGAATCGTGGCTACGAGCAGTACTTC.

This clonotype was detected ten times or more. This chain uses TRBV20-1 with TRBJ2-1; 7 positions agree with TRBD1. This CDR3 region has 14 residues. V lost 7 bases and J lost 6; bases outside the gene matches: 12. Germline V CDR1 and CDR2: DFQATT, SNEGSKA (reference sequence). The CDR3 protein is CSGLTGSPRNEQFF. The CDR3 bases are TGCAGTGGGTTGACAGGGAGCCCGCGCAATGAGCAGTTCTTC.

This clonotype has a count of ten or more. Here the CDR3 DNA reads TGCAGCGTGGGGGGAGGAGTGAACACTGAAGCTTTCTTT. It encodes CSVGGGVNTEAFF. The rearrangement links TRBV29-1 to TRBJ1-1, with TRBD1 as a possible D gene (5 bases). The CDR3 is 13 amino acids. From germline, CDR1 is SQVTM and CDR2 ANQGSEA. V was trimmed by 6 bases and J by 0 bases, leaving 11 bases between them.

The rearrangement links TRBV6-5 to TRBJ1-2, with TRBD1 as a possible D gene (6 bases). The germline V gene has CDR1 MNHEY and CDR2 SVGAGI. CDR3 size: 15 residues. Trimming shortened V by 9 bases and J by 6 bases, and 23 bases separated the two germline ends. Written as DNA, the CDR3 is TGTGCCAGAGGTTACTCCGGACAGCCCGTTGATGGCTACACCTTC. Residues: CARGYSGQPVDGYTF.

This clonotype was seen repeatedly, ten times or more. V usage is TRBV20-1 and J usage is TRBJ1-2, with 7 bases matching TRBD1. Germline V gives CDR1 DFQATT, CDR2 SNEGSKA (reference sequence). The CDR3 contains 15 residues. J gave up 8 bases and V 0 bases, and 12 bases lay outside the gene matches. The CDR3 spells CSARDAGQPIWGYTF. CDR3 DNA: TGCAGTGCTAGAGACGCGGGACAGCCGATCTGGGGCTACACCTTC.

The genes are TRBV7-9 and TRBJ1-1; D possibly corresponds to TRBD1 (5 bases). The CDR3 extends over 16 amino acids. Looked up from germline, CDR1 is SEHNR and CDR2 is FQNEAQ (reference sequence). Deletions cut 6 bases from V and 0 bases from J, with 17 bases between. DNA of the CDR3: TGTGCCAGCAGTTTAACCAGGGATACAATGAACACTGAAGCTTTCTTT. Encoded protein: CASSLTRDTMNTEAFF.

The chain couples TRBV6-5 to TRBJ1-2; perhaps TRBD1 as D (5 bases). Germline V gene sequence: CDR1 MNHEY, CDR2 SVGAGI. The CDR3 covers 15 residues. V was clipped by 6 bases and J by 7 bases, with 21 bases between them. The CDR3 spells CASRAGGVRLFGYTF. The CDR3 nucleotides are TGTGCCAGCAGGGCCGGAGGGGTCCGGCTCTTTGGCTACACCTTC.

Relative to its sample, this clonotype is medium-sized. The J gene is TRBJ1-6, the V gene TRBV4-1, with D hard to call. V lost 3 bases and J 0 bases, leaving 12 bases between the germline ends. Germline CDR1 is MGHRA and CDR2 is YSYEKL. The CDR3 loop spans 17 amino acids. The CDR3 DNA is TGCGCCAGCAGCCAGAAAGACGGGAGCTCCTATAATTCACCCCTCCACTTT. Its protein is CASSQKDGSSYNSPLHF.

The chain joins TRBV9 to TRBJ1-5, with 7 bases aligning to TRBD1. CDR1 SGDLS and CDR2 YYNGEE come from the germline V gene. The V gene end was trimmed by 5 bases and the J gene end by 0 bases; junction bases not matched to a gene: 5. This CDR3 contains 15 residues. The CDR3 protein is CASSKTGNSNQPQHF. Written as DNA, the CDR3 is TGTGCCAGCAGTAAGACAGGGAATAGCAATCAGCCCCAGCATTTT.

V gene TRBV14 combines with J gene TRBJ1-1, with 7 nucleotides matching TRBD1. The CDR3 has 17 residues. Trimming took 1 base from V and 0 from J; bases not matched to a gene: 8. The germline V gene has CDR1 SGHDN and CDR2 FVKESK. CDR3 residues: CASSQGGRGEVNTEAFF. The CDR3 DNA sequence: TGTGCCAGCAGCCAAGGGGGCAGGGGGGAGGTGAACACTGAAGCTTTCTTT.

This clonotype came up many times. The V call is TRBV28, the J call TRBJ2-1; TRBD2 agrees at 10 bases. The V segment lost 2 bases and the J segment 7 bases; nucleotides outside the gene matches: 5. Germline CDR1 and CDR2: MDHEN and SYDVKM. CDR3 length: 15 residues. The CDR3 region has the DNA TGTGCCAGCAGTTTAGGTCTAGCGGGGGTAAATGAGCAGTTCTTC. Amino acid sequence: CASSLGLAGVNEQFF. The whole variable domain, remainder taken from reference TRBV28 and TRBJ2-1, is DVKVTQSSRYLVKRTGEKVFLECVQDMDHENMFWYRQDPGLGLRLIYFSYDVKMKEKGDIPEGYSVSREKKERFSLILESASTNQTSMYLCASSLGLAGVNEQFFGPGTRLTVL.

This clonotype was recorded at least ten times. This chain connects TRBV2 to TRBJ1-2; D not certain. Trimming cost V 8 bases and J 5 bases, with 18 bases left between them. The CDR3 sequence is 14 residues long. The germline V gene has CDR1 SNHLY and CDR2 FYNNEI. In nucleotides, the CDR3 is TGTGCCAGCGGTTCGTCGGAGGGCCATTATGGCTACACCTTC. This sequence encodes CASGSSEGHYGYTF.

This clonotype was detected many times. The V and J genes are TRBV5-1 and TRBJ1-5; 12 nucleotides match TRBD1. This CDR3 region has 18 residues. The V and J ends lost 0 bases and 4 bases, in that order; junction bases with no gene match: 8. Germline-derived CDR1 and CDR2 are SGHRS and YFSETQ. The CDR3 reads CASSLVRDRGRQNQPQHF. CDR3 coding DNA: TGCGCCAGCAGCTTGGTCCGGGACAGGGGGCGTCAAAATCAGCCCCAGCATTTT.

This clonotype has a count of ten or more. CDR3 nucleotides: TGCAGTGCTAGAGCCCCGGGACAGGGATTCAATGAGCAGTTCTTC. It encodes CSARAPGQGFNEQFF. The rearrangement links TRBV20-1 to TRBJ2-1; TRBD1 aligns across 9 bases. V shed 1 base, J shed 6 bases, and the junction held 7 bases outside the gene matches. The CDR3 loop spans 15 amino acids. CDR1 DFQATT and CDR2 SNEGSKA come from the germline V gene (reference sequence).

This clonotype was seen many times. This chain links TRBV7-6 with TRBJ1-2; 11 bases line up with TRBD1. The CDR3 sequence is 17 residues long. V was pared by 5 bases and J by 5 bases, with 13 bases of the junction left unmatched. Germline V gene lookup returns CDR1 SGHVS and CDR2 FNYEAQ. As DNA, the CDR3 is TGTGCCAGCAGCCCCGGGACAGGGGGTATCGGAGGGTATGGCTACACCTTC. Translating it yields CASSPGTGGIGGYGYTF.

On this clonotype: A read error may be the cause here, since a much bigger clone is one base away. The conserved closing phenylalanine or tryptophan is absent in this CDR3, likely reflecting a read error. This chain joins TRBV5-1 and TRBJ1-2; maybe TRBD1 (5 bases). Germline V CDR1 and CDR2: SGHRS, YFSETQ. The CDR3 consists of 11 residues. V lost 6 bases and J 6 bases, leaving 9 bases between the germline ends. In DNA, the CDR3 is TGCGCCAGCACAAAAGGGGATGGCTACACCGTC. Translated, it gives CASTKGDGYTV.

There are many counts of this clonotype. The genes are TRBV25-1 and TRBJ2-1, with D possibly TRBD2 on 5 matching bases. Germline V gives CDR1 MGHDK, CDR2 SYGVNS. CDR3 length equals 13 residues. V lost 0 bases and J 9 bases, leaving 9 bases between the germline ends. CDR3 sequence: CASSEYGEGEQFF. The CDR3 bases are TGTGCCAGCAGTGAATATGGCGAGGGTGAGCAGTTCTTC.

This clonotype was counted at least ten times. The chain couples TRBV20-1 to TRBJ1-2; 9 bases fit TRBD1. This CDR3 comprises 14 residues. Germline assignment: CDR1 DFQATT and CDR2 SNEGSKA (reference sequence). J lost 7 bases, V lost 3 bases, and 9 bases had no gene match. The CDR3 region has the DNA TGCAGTGCTAGCGAGACAGGGGGAGGTGCTGGCTACACCTTC. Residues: CSASETGGGAGYTF.